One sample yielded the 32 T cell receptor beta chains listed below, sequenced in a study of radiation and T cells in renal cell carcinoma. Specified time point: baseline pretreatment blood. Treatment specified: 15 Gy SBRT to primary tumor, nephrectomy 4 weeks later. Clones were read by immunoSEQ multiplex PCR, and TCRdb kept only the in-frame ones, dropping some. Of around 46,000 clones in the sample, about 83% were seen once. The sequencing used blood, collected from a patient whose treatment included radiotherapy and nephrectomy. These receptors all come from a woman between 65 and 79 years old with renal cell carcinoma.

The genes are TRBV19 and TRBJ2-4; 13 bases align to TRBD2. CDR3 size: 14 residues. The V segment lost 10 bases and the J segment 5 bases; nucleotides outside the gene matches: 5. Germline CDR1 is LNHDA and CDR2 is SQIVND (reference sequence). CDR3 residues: CATNGLAGENIQYF. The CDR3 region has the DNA TGTGCCACCAACGGACTAGCGGGGGAAAACATTCAGTACTTC.

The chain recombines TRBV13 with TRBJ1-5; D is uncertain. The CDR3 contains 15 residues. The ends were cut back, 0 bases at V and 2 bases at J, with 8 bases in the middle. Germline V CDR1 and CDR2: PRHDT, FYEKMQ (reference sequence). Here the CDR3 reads CASSLGRVGNQPQHF. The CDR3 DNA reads TGTGCCAGCAGCTTAGGGAGGGTCGGCAATCAGCCCCAGCATTTT.

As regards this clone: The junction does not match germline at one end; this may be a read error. CDR3 amino acids: CASSIGQASSEQYF. The CDR3 coding sequence is TGTGCCAGTAGTATAGGACAGGCCTCCTCCGAGCAGTACTTC. The J gene is TRBJ2-7, the V gene TRBV19; D may be TRBD1 (6 bases). Germline loops: CDR1 LNHDA, CDR2 SQIVND (reference sequence). The CDR3 contains 14 residues.

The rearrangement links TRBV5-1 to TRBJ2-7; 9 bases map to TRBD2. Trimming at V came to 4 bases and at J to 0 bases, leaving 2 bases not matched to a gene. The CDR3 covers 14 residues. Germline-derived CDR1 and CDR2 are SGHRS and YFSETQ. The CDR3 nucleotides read TGCGCCAGCAGCGGTAGCGGGAGCTCCTACGAGCAGTACTTC. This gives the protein CASSGSGSSYEQYF.

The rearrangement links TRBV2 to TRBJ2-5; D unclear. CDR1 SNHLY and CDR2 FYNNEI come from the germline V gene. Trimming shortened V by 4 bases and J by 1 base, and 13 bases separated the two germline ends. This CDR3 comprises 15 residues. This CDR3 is CASSVSQTIQETQYF. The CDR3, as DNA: TGTGCCAGCAGTGTCTCGCAGACGATCCAAGAGACCCAGTACTTC.

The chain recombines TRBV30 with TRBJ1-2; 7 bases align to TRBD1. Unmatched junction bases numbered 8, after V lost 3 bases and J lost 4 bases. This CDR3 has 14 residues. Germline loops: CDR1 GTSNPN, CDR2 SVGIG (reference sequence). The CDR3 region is CAWSSGGGGYGYTF. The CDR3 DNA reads TGTGCCTGGAGCTCAGGGGGTGGTGGCTATGGCTACACCTTC.

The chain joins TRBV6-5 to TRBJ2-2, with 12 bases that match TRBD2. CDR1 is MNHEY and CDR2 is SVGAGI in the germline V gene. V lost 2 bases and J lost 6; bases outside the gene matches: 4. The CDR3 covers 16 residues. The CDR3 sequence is CASSYLLAGGPGELFF. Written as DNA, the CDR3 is TGTGCCAGCAGTTACCTCCTAGCGGGGGGGCCCGGGGAGCTGTTTTTT.

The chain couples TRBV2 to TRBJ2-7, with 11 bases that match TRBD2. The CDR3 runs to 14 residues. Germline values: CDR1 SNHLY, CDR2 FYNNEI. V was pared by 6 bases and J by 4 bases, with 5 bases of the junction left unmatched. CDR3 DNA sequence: TGTGCCAGCAGACTAGCGGGGGACCGTTACGAGCAGTACTTC. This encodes CASRLAGDRYEQYF.

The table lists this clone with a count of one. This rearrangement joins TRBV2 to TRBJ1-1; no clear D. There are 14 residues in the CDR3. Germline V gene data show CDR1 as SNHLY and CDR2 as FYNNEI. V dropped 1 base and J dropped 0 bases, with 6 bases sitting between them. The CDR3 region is CASSEVQLNTEAFF. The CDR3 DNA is TGTGCCAGCAGTGAAGTACAGCTGAACACTGAAGCTTTCTTT.

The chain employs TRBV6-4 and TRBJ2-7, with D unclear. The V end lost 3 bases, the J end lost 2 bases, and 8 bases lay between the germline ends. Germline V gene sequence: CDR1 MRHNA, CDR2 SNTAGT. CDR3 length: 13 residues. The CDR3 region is CASSEGPAYEQYF. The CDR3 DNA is TGTGCCAGCAGTGAGGGTCCTGCCTACGAGCAGTACTTC.

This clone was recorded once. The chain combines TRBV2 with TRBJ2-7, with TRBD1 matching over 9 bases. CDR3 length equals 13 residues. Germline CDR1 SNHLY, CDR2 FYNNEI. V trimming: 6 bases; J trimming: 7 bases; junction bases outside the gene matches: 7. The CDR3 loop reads CASSTGGWGEQYF. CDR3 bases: TGTGCCAGCAGCACAGGGGGCTGGGGGGAGCAGTACTTC. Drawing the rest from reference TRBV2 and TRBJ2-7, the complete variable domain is EPEVTQTPSHQVTQMGQEVILRCVPISNHLYFYWYRQILGQKVEFLVSFYNNEISEKSEIFDDQFSVERPDGSNFTLKIRSTKLEDSAMYFCASSTGGWGEQYFGPGTRLTVT.

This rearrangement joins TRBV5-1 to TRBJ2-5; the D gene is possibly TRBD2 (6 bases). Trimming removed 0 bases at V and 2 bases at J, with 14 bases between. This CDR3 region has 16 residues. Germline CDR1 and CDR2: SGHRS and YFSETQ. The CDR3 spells CASSLERFGGQETQYF. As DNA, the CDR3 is TGCGCCAGCAGCTTGGAGAGGTTCGGGGGACAAGAGACCCAGTACTTC. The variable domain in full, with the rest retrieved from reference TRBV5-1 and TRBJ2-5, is KAGVTQTPRYLIKTRGQQVTLSCSPISGHRSVSWYQQTPGQGLQFLFEYFSETQRNKGNFPGRFSGRQFSNSRSEMNVSTLELGDSALYLCASSLERFGGQETQYFGPGTRLLVL.

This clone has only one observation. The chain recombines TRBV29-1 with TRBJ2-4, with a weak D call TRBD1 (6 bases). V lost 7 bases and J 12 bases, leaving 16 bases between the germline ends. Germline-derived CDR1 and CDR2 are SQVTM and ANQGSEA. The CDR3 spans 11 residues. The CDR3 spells CSAGTLGDQYF. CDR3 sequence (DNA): TGCAGCGCTGGGACACTTGGAGATCAGTACTTC.

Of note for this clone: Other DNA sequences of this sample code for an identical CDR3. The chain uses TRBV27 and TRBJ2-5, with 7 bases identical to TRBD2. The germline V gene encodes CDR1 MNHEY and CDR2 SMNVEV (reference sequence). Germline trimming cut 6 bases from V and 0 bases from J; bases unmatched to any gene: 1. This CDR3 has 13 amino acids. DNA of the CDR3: TGTGCCAGCAGGGGGGGGAACCAAGAGACCCAGTACTTC. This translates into CASRGGNQETQYF.

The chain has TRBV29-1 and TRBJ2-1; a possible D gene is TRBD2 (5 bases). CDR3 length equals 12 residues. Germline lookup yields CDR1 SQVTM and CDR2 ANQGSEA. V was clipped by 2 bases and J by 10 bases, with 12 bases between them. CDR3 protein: CSVEPNGNEQFF. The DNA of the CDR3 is TGCAGCGTTGAACCCAACGGGAACGAGCAGTTCTTC.

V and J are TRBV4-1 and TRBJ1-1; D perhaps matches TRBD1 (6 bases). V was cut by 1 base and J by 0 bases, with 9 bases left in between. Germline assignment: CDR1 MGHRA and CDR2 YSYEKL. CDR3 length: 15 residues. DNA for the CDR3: TGCGCCAGCAGCCAAGTAGGGACATTGAACACTGAAGCTTTCTTT. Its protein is CASSQVGTLNTEAFF.

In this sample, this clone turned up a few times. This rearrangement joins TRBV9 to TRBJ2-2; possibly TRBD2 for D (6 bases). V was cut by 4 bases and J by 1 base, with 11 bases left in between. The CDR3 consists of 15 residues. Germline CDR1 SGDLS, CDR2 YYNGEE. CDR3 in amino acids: CASSPGSGNTGELFF. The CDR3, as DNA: TGTGCCAGCAGCCCGGGTAGCGGGAACACCGGGGAGCTGTTTTTT. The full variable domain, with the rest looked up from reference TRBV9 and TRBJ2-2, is DSGVTQTPKHLITATGQRVTLRCSPRSGDLSVYWYQQSLDQGLQFLIQYYNGEERAKGNILERFSAQQFPDLHSELNLSSLELGDSALYFCASSPGSGNTGELFFGEGSRLTVL.

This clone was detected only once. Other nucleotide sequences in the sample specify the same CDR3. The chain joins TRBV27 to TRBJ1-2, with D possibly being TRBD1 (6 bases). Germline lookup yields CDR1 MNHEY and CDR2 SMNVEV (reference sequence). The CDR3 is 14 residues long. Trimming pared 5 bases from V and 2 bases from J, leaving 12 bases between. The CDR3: CASSQGGQNYGYTF. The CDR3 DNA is TGTGCCAGCAGTCAGGGAGGACAGAACTATGGCTACACCTTC.

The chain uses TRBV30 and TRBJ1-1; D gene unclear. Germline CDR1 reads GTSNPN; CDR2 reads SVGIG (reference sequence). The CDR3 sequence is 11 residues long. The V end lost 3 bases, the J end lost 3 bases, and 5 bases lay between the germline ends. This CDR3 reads CAWRRYTEAFF. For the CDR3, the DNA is TGTGCCTGGAGGAGATACACTGAAGCTTTCTTT.

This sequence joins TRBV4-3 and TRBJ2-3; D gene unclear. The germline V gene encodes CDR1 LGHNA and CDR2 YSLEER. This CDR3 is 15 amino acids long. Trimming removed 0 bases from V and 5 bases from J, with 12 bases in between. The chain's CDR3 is CASSQDFAAVDTQYF. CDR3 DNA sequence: TGCGCCAGCAGCCAAGATTTTGCAGCTGTAGATACGCAGTATTTT.

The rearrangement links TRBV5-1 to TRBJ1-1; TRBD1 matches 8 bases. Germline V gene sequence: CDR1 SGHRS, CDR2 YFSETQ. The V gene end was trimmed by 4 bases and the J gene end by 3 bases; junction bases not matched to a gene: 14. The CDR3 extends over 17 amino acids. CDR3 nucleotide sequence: TGCGCCAGCAGCGGCGGACAGGGTCGTGTATGGGACACTGAAGCTTTCTTT. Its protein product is CASSGGQGRVWDTEAFF.

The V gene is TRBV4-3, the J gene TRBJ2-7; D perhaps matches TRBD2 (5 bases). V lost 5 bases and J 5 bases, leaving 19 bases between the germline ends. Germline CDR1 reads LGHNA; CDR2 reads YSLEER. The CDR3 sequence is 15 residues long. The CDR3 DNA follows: TGCGCCAGCAGCTATGACTCGCGGGTAGCTAACGAGCAGTACTTC. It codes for CASSYDSRVANEQYF.

The CDR3 sequence is CASSLDRQGGKLFF. CDR3 nucleotides: TGTGCCAGCAGCTTAGATCGACAGGGGGGAAAACTGTTTTTT. The rearrangement joins TRBV7-9 to TRBJ1-4; TRBD1 matches 9 bases. Germline CDR1 and CDR2: SEHNR and FQNEAQ (reference sequence). With 1 base clipped from V and 10 bases from J, the junction kept 4 bases outside the gene matches. The CDR3 runs to 14 residues.

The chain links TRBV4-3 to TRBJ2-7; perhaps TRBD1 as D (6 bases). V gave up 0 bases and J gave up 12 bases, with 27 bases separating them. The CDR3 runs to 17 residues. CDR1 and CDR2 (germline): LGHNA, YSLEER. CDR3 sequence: CASSQDISTGLFSRVYF. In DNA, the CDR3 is TGCGCCAGCAGCCAAGATATCTCTACAGGGCTCTTCTCTAGGGTGTACTTC.

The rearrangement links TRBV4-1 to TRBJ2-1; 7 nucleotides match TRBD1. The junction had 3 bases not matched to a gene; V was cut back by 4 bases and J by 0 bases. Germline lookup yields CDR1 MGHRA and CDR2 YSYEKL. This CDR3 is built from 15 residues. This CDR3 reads CASSLGQSSYNEQFF. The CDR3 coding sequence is TGCGCCAGCAGCCTGGGACAGAGCTCCTACAATGAGCAGTTCTTC.

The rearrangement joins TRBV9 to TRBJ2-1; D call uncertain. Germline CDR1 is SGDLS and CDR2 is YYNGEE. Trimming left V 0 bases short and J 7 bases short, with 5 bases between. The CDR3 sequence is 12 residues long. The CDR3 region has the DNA TGTGCCAGCAGCGTAGATGTGAATGAGCAGTTCTTC. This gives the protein CASSVDVNEQFF.

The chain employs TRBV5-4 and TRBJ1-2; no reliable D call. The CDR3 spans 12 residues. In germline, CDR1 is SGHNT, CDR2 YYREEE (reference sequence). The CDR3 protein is CRFDNFLEGYTF. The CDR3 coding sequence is TGTAGGTTCGACAACTTCCTGGAGGGCTACACCTTC.

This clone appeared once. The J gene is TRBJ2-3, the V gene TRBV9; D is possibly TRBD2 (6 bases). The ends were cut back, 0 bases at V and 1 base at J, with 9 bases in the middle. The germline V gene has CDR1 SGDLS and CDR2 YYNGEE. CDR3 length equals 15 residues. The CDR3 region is CASSVDPGGTDTQYF. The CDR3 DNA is TGTGCCAGCAGCGTAGATCCGGGGGGCACAGATACGCAGTATTTT.

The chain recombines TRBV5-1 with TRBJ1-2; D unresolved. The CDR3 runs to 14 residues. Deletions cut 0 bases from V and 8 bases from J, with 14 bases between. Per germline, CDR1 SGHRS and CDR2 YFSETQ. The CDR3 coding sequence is TGCGCCAGCAGCTTGGCCGGAAAGATGGGGGGCTACACCTTC. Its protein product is CASSLAGKMGGYTF.

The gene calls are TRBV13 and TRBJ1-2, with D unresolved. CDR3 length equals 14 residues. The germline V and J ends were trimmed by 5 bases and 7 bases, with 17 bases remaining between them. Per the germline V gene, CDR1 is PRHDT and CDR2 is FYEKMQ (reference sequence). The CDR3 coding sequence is TGTGCCAGCAGCCCCCGGGCTTGGGGTGGTGGCTACACCTTC. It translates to CASSPRAWGGGYTF.

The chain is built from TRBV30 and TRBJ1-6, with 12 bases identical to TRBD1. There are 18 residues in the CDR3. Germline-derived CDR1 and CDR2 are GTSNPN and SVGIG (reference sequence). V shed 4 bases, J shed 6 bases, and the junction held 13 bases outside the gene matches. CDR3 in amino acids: CAWNLRDRGRGGNSPLHF. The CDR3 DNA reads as TGTGCCTGGAACCTCCGGGACAGGGGGCGCGGGGGTAATTCACCCCTCCACTTT.

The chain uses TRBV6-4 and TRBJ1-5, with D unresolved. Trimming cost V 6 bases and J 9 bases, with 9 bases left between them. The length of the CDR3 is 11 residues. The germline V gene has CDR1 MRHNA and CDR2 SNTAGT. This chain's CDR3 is CASSPQLPQHF. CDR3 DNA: TGTGCCAGCAGCCCTCAGTTGCCCCAGCATTTT.